A single TCR beta chain is shown here with its context. TCRdb fed the reads into MiXCR, producing one record per CDR3 protein. The data contain some 600,000 distinct CDR3 sequences, 24% of them singletons. Germline V gene sequence: CDR1 DFQATT, CDR2 SNEGSKA (reference sequence). V dropped 3 bases and J dropped 1; count of bases not matched to a gene: 8. This CDR3 has 16 residues. The sample comes from a study of T cell repertoires in cytomegalovirus infection. The clonotype comes from a human donor in good health (CMV status not recorded). Some clones in this sample may be carry-over from other donors' samples. The sample was CD8+ T cells from PBMCs. The chain couples TRBV20-1 to TRBJ2-5; 10 bases are a match to TRBD1. The CDR3 reads CSASLFRTGGQETQYF. The CDR3 nucleotides read TGCAGTGCTAGTCTCTTCCGGACAGGGGGCCAAGAGACCCAGTACTTC.